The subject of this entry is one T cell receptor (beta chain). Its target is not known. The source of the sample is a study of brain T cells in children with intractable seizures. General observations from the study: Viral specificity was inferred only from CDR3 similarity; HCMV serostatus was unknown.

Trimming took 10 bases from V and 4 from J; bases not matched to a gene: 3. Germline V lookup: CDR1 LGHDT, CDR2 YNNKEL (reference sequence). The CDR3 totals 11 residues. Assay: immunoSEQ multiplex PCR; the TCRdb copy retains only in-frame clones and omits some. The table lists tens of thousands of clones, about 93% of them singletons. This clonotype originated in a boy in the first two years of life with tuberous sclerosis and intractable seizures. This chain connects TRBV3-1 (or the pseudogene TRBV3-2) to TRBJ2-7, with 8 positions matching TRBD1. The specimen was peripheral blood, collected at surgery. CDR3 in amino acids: CAIWTGYEQYF. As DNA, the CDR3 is TGTGCCATTTGGACAGGGTACGAGCAGTACTTC.